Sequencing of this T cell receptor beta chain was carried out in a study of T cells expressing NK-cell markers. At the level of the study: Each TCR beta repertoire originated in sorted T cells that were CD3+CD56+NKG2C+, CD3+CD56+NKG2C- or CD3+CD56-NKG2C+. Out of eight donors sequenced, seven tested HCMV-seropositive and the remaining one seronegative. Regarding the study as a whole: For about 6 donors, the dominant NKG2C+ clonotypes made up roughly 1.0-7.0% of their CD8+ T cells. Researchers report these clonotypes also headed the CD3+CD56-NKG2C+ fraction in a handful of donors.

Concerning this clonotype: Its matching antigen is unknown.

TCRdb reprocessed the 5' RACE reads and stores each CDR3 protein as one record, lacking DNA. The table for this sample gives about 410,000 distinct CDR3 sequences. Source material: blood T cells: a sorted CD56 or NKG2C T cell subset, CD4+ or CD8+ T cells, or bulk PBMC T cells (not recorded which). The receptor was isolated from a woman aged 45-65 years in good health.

CDR3 sequence reads: CASTRGQGDTQYF. This chain links TRBV6-4 with TRBJ2-3; checking the TCRdb D call of TRBD1 is not possible without DNA. The CDR3 has 13 amino acids. Germline V gene sequence: CDR1 MRHNA, CDR2 SNTAGT.